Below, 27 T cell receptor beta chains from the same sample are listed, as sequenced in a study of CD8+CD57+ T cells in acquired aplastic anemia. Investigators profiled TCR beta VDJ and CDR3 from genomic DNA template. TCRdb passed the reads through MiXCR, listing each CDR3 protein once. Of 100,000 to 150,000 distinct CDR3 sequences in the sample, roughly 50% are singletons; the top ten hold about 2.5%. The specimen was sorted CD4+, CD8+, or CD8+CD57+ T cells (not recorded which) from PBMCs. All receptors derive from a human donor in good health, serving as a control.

DNA for the CDR3: TGCAGTGCTAGAGTCGCGGGTTGGAATCAGCCCCAGCATTTT. Residues: CSARVAGWNQPQHF. The chain links TRBV20-1 to TRBJ1-5; D is undetermined. The V end was cut by 1 base, the J end by 4 bases, with 11 bases between. CDR3 length: 14 residues. Germline V gene data show CDR1 as DFQATT and CDR2 as SNEGSKA (reference sequence).

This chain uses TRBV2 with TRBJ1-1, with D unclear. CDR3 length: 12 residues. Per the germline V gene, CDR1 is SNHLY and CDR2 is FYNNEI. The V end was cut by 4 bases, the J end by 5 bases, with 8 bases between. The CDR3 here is CASSVVGTEAFF. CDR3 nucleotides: TGTGCCAGCAGTGTTGTCGGGACTGAAGCTTTCTTT.

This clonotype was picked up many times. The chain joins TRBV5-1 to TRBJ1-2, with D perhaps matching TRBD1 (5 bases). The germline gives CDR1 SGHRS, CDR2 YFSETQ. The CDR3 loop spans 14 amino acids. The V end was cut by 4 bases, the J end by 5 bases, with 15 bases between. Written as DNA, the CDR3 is TGCGCCAGCAGCGGAGGGGATCTCGGATATGGCTACACCTTC. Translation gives CASSGGDLGYGYTF.

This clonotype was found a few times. Here the CDR3 DNA reads TGTGCCAGTAGTATTGGGCTCAGTTATGGCTACACCTTC. Translation gives CASSIGLSYGYTF. This chain connects TRBV19 to TRBJ1-2; D gene ambiguous. V was pared by 3 bases and J by 5 bases, with 10 bases between. The CDR3 spans 13 residues. CDR1 and CDR2 from the germline V gene are LNHDA and SQIVND (reference sequence).

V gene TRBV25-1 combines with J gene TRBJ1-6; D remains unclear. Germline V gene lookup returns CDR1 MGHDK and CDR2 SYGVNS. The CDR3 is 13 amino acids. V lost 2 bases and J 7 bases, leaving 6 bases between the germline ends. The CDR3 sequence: CASSEIKNSPLHF. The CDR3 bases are TGTGCCAGCAGTGAAATTAAGAATTCACCCCTCCACTTT. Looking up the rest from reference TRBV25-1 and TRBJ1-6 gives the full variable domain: EADIYQTPRYLVIGTGKKITLECSQTMGHDKMYWYQQDPGMELHLIHYSYGVNSTEKGDLSSESTVSRIRTEHFPLTLESARPSHTSQYLCASSEIKNSPLHFGNGTRLTVT.

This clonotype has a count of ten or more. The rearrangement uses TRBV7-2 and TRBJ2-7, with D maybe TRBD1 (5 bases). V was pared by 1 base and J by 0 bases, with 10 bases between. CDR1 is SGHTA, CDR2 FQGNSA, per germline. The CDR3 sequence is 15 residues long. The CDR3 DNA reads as TGTGCCAGCAGCTTAGTCGGGCAGGGCTCCTACGAGCAGTACTTC. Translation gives CASSLVGQGSYEQYF.

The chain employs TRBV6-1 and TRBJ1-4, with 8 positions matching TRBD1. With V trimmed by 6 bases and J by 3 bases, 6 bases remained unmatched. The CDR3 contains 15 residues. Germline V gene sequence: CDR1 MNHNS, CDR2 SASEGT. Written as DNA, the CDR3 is TGTGCCAGCAGACCGACAGGGGTGGCTAATGAAAAACTGTTTTTT. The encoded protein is CASRPTGVANEKLFF.

The CDR3 spells CASSPSTFYEQYF. The CDR3 DNA follows: TGTGCCAGCAGCCCTTCGACCTTTTACGAGCAGTACTTC. The chain employs TRBV7-2 and TRBJ2-7; D is unclear. Between the trimmed V and J ends, which lost 5 bases and 4 bases, there was a span of 12 bases. Looked up from germline, CDR1 is SGHTA and CDR2 is FQGNSA. CDR3 size: 13 residues.

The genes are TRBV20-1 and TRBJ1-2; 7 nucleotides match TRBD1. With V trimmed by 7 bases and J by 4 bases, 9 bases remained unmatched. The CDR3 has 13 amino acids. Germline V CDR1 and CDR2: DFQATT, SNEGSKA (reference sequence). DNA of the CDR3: TGCAGTGGGGGGCAGGGGGAGGCCTATGGCTACACCTTC. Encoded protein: CSGGQGEAYGYTF.

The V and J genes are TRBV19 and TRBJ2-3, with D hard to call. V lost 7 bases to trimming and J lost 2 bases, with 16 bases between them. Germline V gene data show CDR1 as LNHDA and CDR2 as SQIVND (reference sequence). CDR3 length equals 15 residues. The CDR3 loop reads CASKWASEPTDTQYF. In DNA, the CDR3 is TGTGCCAGTAAATGGGCCAGCGAACCCACAGATACGCAGTATTTT.

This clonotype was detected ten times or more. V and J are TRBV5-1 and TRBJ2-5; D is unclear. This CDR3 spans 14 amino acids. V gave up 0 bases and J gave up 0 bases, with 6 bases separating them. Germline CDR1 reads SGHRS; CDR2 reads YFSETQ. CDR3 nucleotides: TGCGCCAGCAGCTTGGGGACGTACCAAGAGACCCAGTACTTC. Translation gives CASSLGTYQETQYF. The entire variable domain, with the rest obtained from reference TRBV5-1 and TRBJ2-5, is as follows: KAGVTQTPRYLIKTRGQQVTLSCSPISGHRSVSWYQQTPGQGLQFLFEYFSETQRNKGNFPGRFSGRQFSNSRSEMNVSTLELGDSALYLCASSLGTYQETQYFGPGTRLLVL.

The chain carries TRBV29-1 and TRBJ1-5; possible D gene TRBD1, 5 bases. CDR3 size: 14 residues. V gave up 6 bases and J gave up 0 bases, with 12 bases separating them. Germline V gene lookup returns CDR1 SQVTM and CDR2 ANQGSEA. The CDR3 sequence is CSVTGTGSNQPQHF. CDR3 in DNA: TGCAGCGTCACCGGGACGGGTAGCAATCAGCCCCAGCATTTT.

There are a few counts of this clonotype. CDR3 protein: CASSAGRNQPQHF. CDR3 coding DNA: TGTGCCAGCTCAGCTGGCAGAAATCAGCCCCAGCATTTT. V usage is TRBV18 and J usage is TRBJ1-5; no clear D. The CDR3 loop spans 13 amino acids. Germline lookup yields CDR1 KGHSH and CDR2 LQKENI. V was trimmed by 5 bases and J by 4 bases, leaving 9 bases between them. Together with reference TRBV18 and TRBJ1-5, the CDR3 gives the full variable domain: NAGVMQNPRHLVRRRGQEARLRCSPMKGHSHVYWYRQLPEEGLKFMVYLQKENIIDESGMPKERFSAEFPKEGPSILRIQQVVRGDSAAYFCASSAGRNQPQHFGDGTRLSIL.

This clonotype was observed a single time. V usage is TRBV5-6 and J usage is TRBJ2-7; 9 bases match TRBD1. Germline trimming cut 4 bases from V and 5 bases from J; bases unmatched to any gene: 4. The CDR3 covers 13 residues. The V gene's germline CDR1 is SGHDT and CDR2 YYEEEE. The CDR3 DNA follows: TGTGCCAGCAGCCGGGACAGGGCCCACGAGCAGTACTTC. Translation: CASSRDRAHEQYF.

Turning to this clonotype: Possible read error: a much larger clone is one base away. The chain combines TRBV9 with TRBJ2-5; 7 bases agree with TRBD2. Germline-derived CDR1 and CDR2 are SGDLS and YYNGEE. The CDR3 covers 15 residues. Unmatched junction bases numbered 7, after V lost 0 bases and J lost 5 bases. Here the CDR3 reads CASSVGRGSPETQYF. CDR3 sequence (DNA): TGTGCCAGCAGCGTAGGGCGGGGGAGCCCCGAGACCCAGTACTTC.

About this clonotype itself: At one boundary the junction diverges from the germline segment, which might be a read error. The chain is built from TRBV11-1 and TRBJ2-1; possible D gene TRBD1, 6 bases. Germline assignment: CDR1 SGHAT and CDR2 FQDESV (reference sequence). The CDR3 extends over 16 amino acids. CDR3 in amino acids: CASSSRTASSYDEQFF. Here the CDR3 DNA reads TGTGCCAGCAGCAGCCGGACAGCGAGCTCCTACGATGAGCAGTTCTTC. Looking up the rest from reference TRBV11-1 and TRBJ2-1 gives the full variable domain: EAEVAQSPRYKITEKSQAVAFWCDPISGHATLYWYRQILGQGPELLVQFQDESVVDDSQLPKDRFSAERLKGVDSTLKIQPAELGDSAMYLCASSSRTASSYDEQFFGPGTRLTVL.

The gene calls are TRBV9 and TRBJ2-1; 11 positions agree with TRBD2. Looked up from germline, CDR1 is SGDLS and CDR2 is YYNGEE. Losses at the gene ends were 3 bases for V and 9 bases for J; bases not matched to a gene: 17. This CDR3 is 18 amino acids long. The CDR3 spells CASSATGTSGRRGGEQFF. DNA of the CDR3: TGTGCCAGCAGCGCCACCGGGACTAGCGGCCGGAGGGGGGGTGAGCAGTTCTTC.

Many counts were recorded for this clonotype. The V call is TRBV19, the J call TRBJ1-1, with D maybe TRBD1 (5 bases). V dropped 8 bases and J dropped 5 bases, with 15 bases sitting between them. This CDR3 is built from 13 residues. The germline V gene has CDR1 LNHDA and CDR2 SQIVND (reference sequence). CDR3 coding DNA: TGTGCCAGTTACGGGGCTGAGTGGACTGAAGCTTTCTTT. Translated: CASYGAEWTEAFF.

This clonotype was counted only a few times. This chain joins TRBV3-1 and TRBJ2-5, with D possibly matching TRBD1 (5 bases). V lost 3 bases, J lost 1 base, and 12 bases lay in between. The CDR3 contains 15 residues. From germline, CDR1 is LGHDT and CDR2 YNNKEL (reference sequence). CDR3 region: CASSQAVGPQETQYF. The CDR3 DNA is TGTGCCAGCAGCCAGGCTGTGGGGCCCCAAGAGACCCAGTACTTC.

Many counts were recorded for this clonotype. The CDR3 is CASSYIRGSGYTF. The DNA for the CDR3 is TGTGCCAGCAGTTACATTAGGGGGTCTGGCTACACCTTC. The chain combines TRBV6-2 or TRBV6-3 with TRBJ1-2, with D perhaps TRBD1 (6 bases). Germline V gene lookup returns CDR1 MNHEY and CDR2 SVGEGT. The CDR3 contains 13 residues. The ends were cut back, 2 bases at V and 7 bases at J, with 11 bases in the middle.

The CDR3 nucleotides read TGTGCCAGCGGGGGGCAAGAGACCCAGTACTTC. This gives the protein CASGGQETQYF. V and J are TRBV7-3 and TRBJ2-5; tentative D call: TRBD2 (6 bases). V lost 8 bases and J lost 2, with 6 bases in between. CDR3 length: 11 residues. Per germline, CDR1 SGHTA and CDR2 FQGTGA.

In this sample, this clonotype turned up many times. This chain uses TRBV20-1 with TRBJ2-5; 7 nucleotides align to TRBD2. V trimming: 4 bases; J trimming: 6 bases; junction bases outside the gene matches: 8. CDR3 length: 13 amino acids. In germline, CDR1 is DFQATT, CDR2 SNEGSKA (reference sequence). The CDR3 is CSATSGGLKTQYF. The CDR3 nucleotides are TGCAGTGCTACTAGCGGAGGATTAAAGACCCAGTACTTC.

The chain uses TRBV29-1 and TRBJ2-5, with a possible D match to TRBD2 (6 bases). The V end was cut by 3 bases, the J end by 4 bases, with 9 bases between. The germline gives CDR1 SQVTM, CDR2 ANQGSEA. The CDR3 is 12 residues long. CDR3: CSVDRGRETQYF. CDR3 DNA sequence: TGCAGCGTTGACCGGGGGAGAGAGACCCAGTACTTC.

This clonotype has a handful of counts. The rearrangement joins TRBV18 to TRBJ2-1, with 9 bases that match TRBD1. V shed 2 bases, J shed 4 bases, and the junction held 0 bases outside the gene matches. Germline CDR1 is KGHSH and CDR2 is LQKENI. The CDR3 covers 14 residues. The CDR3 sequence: CASSPGTGYNEQFF. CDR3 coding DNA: TGTGCCAGCTCACCAGGGACAGGGTACAATGAGCAGTTCTTC.

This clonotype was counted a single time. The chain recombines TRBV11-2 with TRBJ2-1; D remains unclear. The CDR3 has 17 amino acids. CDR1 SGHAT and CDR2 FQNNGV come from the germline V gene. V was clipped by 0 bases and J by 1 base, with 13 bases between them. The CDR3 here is CASSLEQQKASYNEQFF. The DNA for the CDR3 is TGTGCCAGCAGCTTAGAGCAACAAAAGGCGTCCTACAATGAGCAGTTCTTC.

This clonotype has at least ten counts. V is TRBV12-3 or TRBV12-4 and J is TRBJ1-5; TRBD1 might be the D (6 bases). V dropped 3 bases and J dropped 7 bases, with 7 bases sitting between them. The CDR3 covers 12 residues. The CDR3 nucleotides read TGTGCCAGCAGTTTTGGGGGCCAGCCCCAGCATTTT. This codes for CASSFGGQPQHF.

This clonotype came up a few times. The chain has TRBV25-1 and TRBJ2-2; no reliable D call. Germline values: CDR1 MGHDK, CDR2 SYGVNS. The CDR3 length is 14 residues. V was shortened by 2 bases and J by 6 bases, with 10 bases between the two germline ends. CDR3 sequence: CASSEPQESGELFF. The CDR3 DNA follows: TGTGCCAGCAGTGAACCCCAGGAATCCGGGGAGCTGTTTTTT.